Listed below are T cell receptor beta chains from one sample, sequenced in a study of T cells in Graves' hyperthyroidism and ophthalmopathy. TCRdb redid the calling of the multiplex PCR reads with MiXCR, one entry per CDR3 protein. The sample carries about 59,000 distinct CDR3 sequences, under 70% recorded once. The sequencing input was blood. The source of these receptors is a woman aged 60-75 years with Graves' ophthalmopathy. CDR3s include the opening cysteine and the closing phenylalanine or tryptophan. D genes are given only for firm matches. Only part of the rows carry a size: once, few, many, or a class if the clone is expanded.

j_call	v_call	clone_size	d_call	cdr3_nt	cdr3_aa
TRBJ1-3	TRBV7-3	many	.	TGTGCCAGCAGAGGGCCGGGAAACACCATATATTTT	CASRGPGNTIYF
TRBJ2-7	TRBV28	many	TRBD2	TGTGCCAGCAGTTTAGAAATTAGCGGGACTTCCTACGAGCAGTACTTC	CASSLEISGTSYEQYF
TRBJ2-1	TRBV6-1	many	TRBD2	TGTGCCAGTTCGATAGCGGGAGGGGCCTACAATGAGCAGTTCTTC	CASSIAGGAYNEQFF
TRBJ1-5	TRBV10-2	.	.	TGCGCCAGCAGTGAGCGGGGTCTAAGACAATCCCAGCATTTT	CASSERGLRQSQHF
TRBJ2-3	TRBV7-8	.	TRBD2	TGTGCCAGCAGCTTAGTCGGACTAGCCCGAGATACGCAGTATTTT	CASSLVGLARDTQYF
TRBJ1-2	TRBV20-1	.	TRBD1	TGCAGTGCTAGAATCCGGACAGGGGGCGGCTATGGCTACACCTTC	CSARIRTGGGYGYTF
TRBJ2-7	TRBV14	.	TRBD1	TGTGCCAGCAGCCGGGGACAGCAAACCTACGAGCAGTACTTC	CASSRGQQTYEQYF
TRBJ1-6	TRBV6-5	many	TRBD1	TGTGCCAGCAGTTACTCCAGAGGGGAAGCAGGGGGTTCACCCCTCCACTTT	CASSYSRGEAGGSPLHF
TRBJ2-7	TRBV18	many	TRBD2	TGTGCCAGCTCATCCCGGGAGGACTACGAGCAGTACTTC	CASSSREDYEQYF
TRBJ2-6	TRBV6-4	.	.	TGTGCCAGCGGTGACTCGGAAACCTCTGGGGCCAACGTCCTGACTTTC	CASGDSETSGANVLTF
TRBJ1-1	TRBV12-3/TRBV12-4	.	.	TGTGCCAGCAGTTTAATGGGGGAAGGAACTGAAGCTTTCTTT	CASSLMGEGTEAFF
TRBJ2-1	TRBV4-2	.	.	TGTGCCGGCAGCCAAGGAATCTACAATGAGCAGTTCTTC	CAGSQGIYNEQFF
TRBJ1-4	TRBV2	many	.	TGTGCCAGCAGTGAGCCCTCGGGAGGGGGGGATGAAAAACTGTTTTTT	CASSEPSGGGDEKLFF
TRBJ2-7	TRBV7-9	medium-sized	.	TGTGCCAGCAGCTTAATGGGGGACTACGAGCAGTACTTC	CASSLMGDYEQYF
TRBJ1-5	TRBV6-1	many	TRBD1	TGTGCCAGCAGAGACAGGGGGCTGGGTCAGCCCCAGCATTTT	CASRDRGLGQPQHF
TRBJ2-3	TRBV5-1	.	TRBD1	TGCGCCAGCAGCTTGTACCAAACAGGGGGCTTTAGCACAGATACGCAGTATTTT	CASSLYQTGGFSTDTQYF
TRBJ2-3	TRBV6-2/TRBV6-3	many	TRBD1	TGTGCCAGCAGTCCGACAGGGTACGATACGCAGTATTTT	CASSPTGYDTQYF
TRBJ2-1	TRBV20-1	many	.	TGCAGTACTCTAGGACACAGCTCCTACAATGAGCAGTTCTTC	CSTLGHSSYNEQFF
TRBJ1-4	TRBV5-4	many	.	TGTGCCAGCAGCCTGGGGGGGAGGGGCTCTAATGAAAAACTGTTTTTT	CASSLGGRGSNEKLFF
TRBJ1-1	TRBV29-1	.	.	TGCAGCGTTGTAGCCCTCCGTCGGGGGTTGAACACTGAAGCTTTCTTT	CSVVALRRGLNTEAFF
TRBJ1-1	TRBV7-2	.	.	TGTGCCAGCAGCTTAAGGCTTAGTGGGGGCGCAGGGAGGGATATGAACACTGAAGCTTTCTTT	CASSLRLSGGAGRDMNTEAFF
TRBJ2-1	TRBV5-1	.	TRBD2	TGCGCCAGCAGCCCCCGGGGGGGGGACAATGAGCAGTTCTTC	CASSPRGGDNEQFF
TRBJ2-2	TRBV29-1	many	TRBD2	TGCAGCGTTGAACGGTGGCGGGAGGGGTCGGTCACCGGGGAGCTGTTTTTT	CSVERWREGSVTGELFF
TRBJ1-2	TRBV29-1	medium-sized	.	TGCAGCGTTGTACGGCGCGGTGGCTACACCTTC	CSVVRRGGYTF
TRBJ2-5	TRBV6-6	.	TRBD2	TGTGCCAGCGGGGGACTAGCGGAAGGAGAGACCCAGTACTTC	CASGGLAEGETQYF
TRBJ2-1	TRBV7-2	.	TRBD2	TGTGCCAGCAGCTTAGAGGGAGGGACTAGCGGGAGCCCTATATACAATGAGCAGTTCTTC	CASSLEGGTSGSPIYNEQFF
TRBJ2-5	TRBV12-5	.	.	TGTGCTAGTGGTTTAGACCTAGTAAAGACCCAGTACTTC	CASGLDLVKTQYF
TRBJ1-2	TRBV3-1	many	.	TGTGCCAGCAGCCAAGCAGGGCCCGGCTACACCTTC	CASSQAGPGYTF
TRBJ1-5	TRBV7-2	.	.	TGTGCCAGCAGCTTAGCTGAGGAGTGGCCCCAGCATTTT	CASSLAEEWPQHF
TRBJ2-1	TRBV6-5	.	TRBD1	TGTGCCAGCAGGAAGGGACAGGGCTACAATGAGCAGTTCTTC	CASRKGQGYNEQFF
TRBJ1-5	TRBV2	many	.	TGTGCCAGCAGTGAAAAGGAAGGCAGAAATCAGCCCCAGCATTTT	CASSEKEGRNQPQHF
TRBJ1-5	TRBV5-6	once	.	TGTGCCAGCAGCTTGGATCTAGCGGGAGGTGGTCAAGAGACCCAGCATTTT	CASSLDLAGGGQETQHF
TRBJ1-4	TRBV28	many	TRBD1	TGTGCCAGCAGTCGAGGGACAGGCCGAAATGAAAAACTGTTTTTT	CASSRGTGRNEKLFF
TRBJ2-2	TRBV11-2	many	.	TGTGCCAGCAGCTTATCAGTTCCTAGGGGCAGACTGAACACCGGGGAGCTGTTTTTT	CASSLSVPRGRLNTGELFF
TRBJ2-3	TRBV2	.	.	TGTGCCAGCAGTGAAGCCCACCAGGGTGGGCCACCGCAGTATTTT	CASSEAHQGGPPQYF
TRBJ2-2	TRBV29-1	.	TRBD2	TGCAGCGTTCGGTTAGCGGGAGACACCGGGGAGCTGTTTTTT	CSVRLAGDTGELFF
TRBJ2-7	TRBV18	many	TRBD2	TGTGCCAGCTCACCACAAGCGGGAGCAGGATACGAGCAGTACTTC	CASSPQAGAGYEQYF
TRBJ2-7	TRBV20-1	many	TRBD1	TGCAGTGCTAGAGGCCGTACAGGGGGCGCGAGATACGAGCAGTACTTC	CSARGRTGGARYEQYF
TRBJ2-1	TRBV20-1	medium-sized	.	TGCAGTGCTGAGGGGCATCGCTCCTACAATGAGCAGTTCTTC	CSAEGHRSYNEQFF
TRBJ2-7	TRBV15	.	TRBD1	TGTGCCACCAGCAGAAAAACAGGGGTCTACGAGCAGTACTTC	CATSRKTGVYEQYF
TRBJ1-1	TRBV5-1	many	TRBD1	TGCGCCAGCAGCTTCAGGGGGATGAACACTGAAGCTTTCTTT	CASSFRGMNTEAFF
TRBJ1-2	TRBV10-3	many	.	TGTGCCATCAGTGAGTCGTCAGGGTCGAGCTATGGCTACACCTTC	CAISESSGSSYGYTF
TRBJ1-1	TRBV20-1	many	.	TGCAGTGCAACCCCGTTGGGTTACACTGAAGCTTTCTTT	CSATPLGYTEAFF
TRBJ2-1	TRBV7-9	once	.	TGTGCCAGCAACATGGGGGACCACAATGAGCAGTTCTTC	CASNMGDHNEQFF
TRBJ2-2	TRBV24-1	many	.	TGTGCCACCAGTGGCCCAGGGAGTACTACCGGGGAGCTGTTTTTT	CATSGPGSTTGELFF
TRBJ2-7	TRBV7-6	.	.	TGTGCTAGCCCCCACGGTAGCTCCTACGAGCAGTACTTC	CASPHGSSYEQYF
TRBJ1-2	TRBV24-1	.	.	TGTGCCACCAGTGACCTGACCAAGAGCTACACCTTC	CATSDLTKSYTF
TRBJ1-3	TRBV6-5	once	.	TGTGCCAGCAGTTACCGGCCTCCTGATAGGGGAAACACCATATATTTT	CASSYRPPDRGNTIYF
TRBJ2-7	TRBV5-1	many	TRBD1	TGCGCCAGCAGCTTGGTTGGGACAGGGGTCTACGAGCAGTACTTC	CASSLVGTGVYEQYF
TRBJ1-6	TRBV6-2/TRBV6-3	many	.	TGTGCCAGCAGTTACATCGGGGCGAGAGGATATAATTCACCCCTCCACTTT	CASSYIGARGYNSPLHF
TRBJ2-4	TRBV5-6	many	.	TGTGCCAGCAGCCCCCTGAGGGAAGGTCAAAACATTCAGTACTTC	CASSPLREGQNIQYF
TRBJ2-1	TRBV2	few	.	TGTGCCAGCCACGGCAGGTACAATGAGCAGTTCTTC	CASHGRYNEQFF
TRBJ1-3	TRBV7-6	.	.	TGTGCCAGCAGCTTAGTAATTGCAGGGGCTGGAAACACCATATATTTT	CASSLVIAGAGNTIYF
TRBJ2-7	TRBV7-2	many	TRBD2	TGTGCCAGCAGCCCCTGGACTAGCGGGAGTTACGAGCAGTACTTC	CASSPWTSGSYEQYF